This T cell receptor beta chain originates from a study of blood T cells in healthy people across ages. With 6 bases removed from V and 7 bases from J, the gap between germline ends came to 19 bases. Germline CDR1 is SQVTM and CDR2 is ANQGSEA. The CDR3 contains 13 residues. Primers used in a second PCR of roughly 6 to 11 cycles were a sample-barcoded 5' primer and a J-beta primer mix. TCRdb re-derived calls from the 5' RACE reads in MiXCR, one entry per CDR3 protein. This sample has over 600,000 distinct CDR3 sequences, with around 41% found just once. The sequenced sample was blood. The source is an elderly man in good health. V and J are TRBV29-1 and TRBJ2-7, with a possible D match to TRBD1 (6 bases). CDR3 DNA: TGCAGCGTCCCGGGACACCCGCCGGGAGAGCAGTACTTC. Its protein is CSVPGHPPGEQYF.